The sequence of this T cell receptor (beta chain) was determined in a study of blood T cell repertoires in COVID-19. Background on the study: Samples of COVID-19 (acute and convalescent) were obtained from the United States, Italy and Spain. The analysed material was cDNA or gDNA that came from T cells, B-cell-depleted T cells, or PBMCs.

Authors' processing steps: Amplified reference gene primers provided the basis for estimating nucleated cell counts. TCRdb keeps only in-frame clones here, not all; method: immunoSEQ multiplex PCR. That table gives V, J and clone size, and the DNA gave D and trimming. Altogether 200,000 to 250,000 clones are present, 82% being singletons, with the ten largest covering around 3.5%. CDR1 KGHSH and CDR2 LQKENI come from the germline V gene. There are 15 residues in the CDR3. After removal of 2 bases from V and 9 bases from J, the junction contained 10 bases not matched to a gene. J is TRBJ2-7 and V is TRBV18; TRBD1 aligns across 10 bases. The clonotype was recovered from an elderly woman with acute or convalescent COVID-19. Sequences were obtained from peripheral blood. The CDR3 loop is CASSPNRDRGLTQYF. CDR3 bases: TGTGCCAGCTCACCAAACCGGGACAGGGGATTGACGCAGTACTTC.